These T cell receptor beta chains were read from a single sample in a study of response to subunit inactivated influenza vaccine. MiXCR was run by TCRdb on the RT-PCR reads, yielding one entry per CDR3 protein. The profile shows around 580,000 distinct CDR3 sequences, 14% of them singletons. The sequencing here drew on PBMCs from blood, taken 12 days after vaccination. Receptors were obtained from a man aged 50 or older who received an inactivated influenza vaccine. Both conserved end residues are part of each CDR3.

TRBV6-6	TRBJ2-5	CASSYGGNSAQYF
TRBV28	TRBJ2-6	CASSRTRGRGLSGANVLTF
TRBV4-1	TRBJ2-1	CASRPDRGLEGEQFF
TRBV7-6	TRBJ2-5	CASSPKNIGLETQYF
TRBV4-3	TRBJ1-2	CASSQVGTTGEYGYTF
TRBV3-1	TRBJ2-1	CASSRQWREQFF
TRBV11-2	TRBJ2-5	CASRTLGQETQYF
TRBV5-1	TRBJ2-7	CASSVSGASLEQYF
TRBV11-2	TRBJ2-1	CASRSLYNEQFF
TRBV6-2/TRBV6-3	TRBJ2-7	CASSYPSGGGSYEQYF
TRBV20-1	TRBJ1-5	CSANRANQPQHF
TRBV5-8	TRBJ2-1	CASSFGASGWAYNEQFF
TRBV6-2/TRBV6-3	TRBJ2-2	CASSYSTGNTGELFF
TRBV19	TRBJ2-3	CASSPGTSGSQTQYF
TRBV10-3	TRBJ2-3	CAISPAADTSTDTQYF
TRBV15	TRBJ1-3	CATSRGGGLSGNTIYF
TRBV4-1	TRBJ2-3	CASSPNVAGGLDTQYF
TRBV30	TRBJ2-3	CAWSRTSTDTQYF
TRBV12-3/TRBV12-4	TRBJ2-2	CASSLRTGGLAGELFF
TRBV12-3/TRBV12-4	TRBJ1-6	CASSSTTGTRSPLHF
TRBV5-1	TRBJ2-7	CASSLRDRGFNSYEQYF
TRBV7-2	TRBJ2-3	CASRFPGRDTQYF